A single sample is the source of the 3 T cell receptor beta chains below, sequenced in a study of T cells after yellow fever vaccination. TCRdb re-analysed the 5' RACE reads in MiXCR, keeping a single row per CDR3 protein. The data contain 230,000 or so distinct CDR3 sequences, more than 3.5% of them singletons. Sequenced material: PBMCs, taken 15 days after the yellow fever booster vaccination. The receptor source for this set is a man between 18 and 35 years old who received the YFV17D yellow fever vaccine.

This chain links TRBV7-2 with TRBJ2-5, with 12 bases matching TRBD2. The CDR3 has 14 residues. Per the germline V gene, CDR1 is SGHTA and CDR2 is FQGNSA. Losses at the gene ends were 4 bases for V and 5 bases for J; bases not matched to a gene: 2. The DNA of the CDR3 is TGTGCCAGCAGCTCTCTAGCGGGGGGGGAGACCCAGTACTTC. Protein: CASSSLAGGETQYF.

In its sample, this clonotype was seen many times. The chain uses TRBV12-3 or TRBV12-4 and TRBJ2-3; D is unclear. Deletions cut 6 bases from V and 1 base from J, with 8 bases between. This CDR3 is built from 13 residues. The CDR3 bases are TGTGCCAGCAGGCGCCTTCGCACAGATACGCAGTATTTT. This translates into CASRRLRTDTQYF.

This chain connects TRBV29-1 to TRBJ1-2; D is perhaps TRBD1 (5 bases). Per the germline V gene, CDR1 is SQVTM and CDR2 is ANQGSEA. V was trimmed by 5 bases and J by 7 bases, leaving 14 bases between them. The length of the CDR3 is 12 residues. CDR3 protein: CSVSSGDGGYTF. CDR3 sequence (DNA): TGCAGCGTTTCCAGCGGGGACGGTGGCTACACCTTC.